What follows are 13 T cell receptor beta chains derived from one specimen sequenced in a study of beta chain features in type 1 diabetes. Investigators reverse transcribed all isolated RNA, so they sequenced expressed TCRB transcripts. Assay used: immunoSEQ multiplex PCR; TCRdb lists only in-frame clones, some missing. The sample has a few hundred thousand clones, 14% seen once. Sequenced input: central memory CD4+ T cells from blood. The receptors stem from a man aged 30 to 45 in good health.

This clone was seen only a few times. V gene TRBV6-1 combines with J gene TRBJ2-7, with 10 bases fitting TRBD2. Germline CDR1 and CDR2: MNHNS and SASEGT. J lost 2 bases, V lost 8 bases, and 6 bases had no gene match. CDR3 length: 14 residues. The DNA for the CDR3 is TGTGCCAGCGCATACACTAGCGGGGCCTACGAGCAGTACGTC. Translated: CASAYTSGAYEQYV.

The chain employs TRBV6-5 and TRBJ1-2; D remains ambiguous. Between the trimmed V and J ends, which lost 6 bases and 2 bases, there was a span of 10 bases. Germline CDR1 reads MNHEY; CDR2 reads SVGAGI. The CDR3 runs 13 residues. As DNA, the CDR3 is TGTGCCAGCAGACCCCAGGAGAACTATGGCTACACCTTC. Translating it yields CASRPQENYGYTF.

The V call is TRBV5-6, the J call TRBJ2-3, with D possibly TRBD2 on 6 matching bases. CDR3 length: 14 residues. Germline V gene data show CDR1 as SGHDT and CDR2 as YYEEEE. The V end was cut by 7 bases, the J end by 2 bases, with 14 bases between. The CDR3 DNA reads as TGTGCCAGCGGGGGGAGTGGGATCACAGATACGCAGTATTTT. Its translation is CASGGSGITDTQYF. Complete variable domain (other parts from reference TRBV5-6 and TRBJ2-3): DAGVTQSPTHLIKTRGQQVTLRCSPKSGHDTVSWYQQALGQGPQFIFQYYEEEERQRGNFPDRFSGHQFPNYSSELNVNALLLGDSALYLCASGGSGITDTQYFGPGTRLTVL.

The V call is TRBV29-1, the J call TRBJ2-7; possible D gene TRBD1, 5 bases. This CDR3 spans 12 amino acids. Germline V gene sequence: CDR1 SQVTM, CDR2 ANQGSEA. Trimming cost V 6 bases and J 0 bases, with 9 bases left between them. As DNA, the CDR3 is TGCAGCGTCAAAGGGGTCTCCTACGAGCAGTACTTC. Its translation: CSVKGVSYEQYF.

The table lists this clone with a few counts. The chain is built from TRBV7-2 and TRBJ2-5; weak D call: TRBD2 (6 bases). Germline-derived CDR1 and CDR2 are SGHTA and FQGNSA. V shed 1 base and J shed 5 bases, with 17 bases lying between them. The CDR3 covers 16 residues. The CDR3 region is CASSLDRYGTLETQYF. The CDR3 region has the DNA TGTGCCAGCAGCTTAGATCGGTACGGGACTCTCGAGACCCAGTACTTC.

The gene calls are TRBV6-5 and TRBJ2-7; 8 positions agree with TRBD2. CDR1 is MNHEY and CDR2 is SVGAGI in the germline V gene. The CDR3 extends over 14 amino acids. CDR3: CAISEVGLARWQYV. The CDR3 DNA reads as TGTGCCATCAGTGAAGTTGGACTAGCCCGATGGCAGTACGTC.

This clone was picked up many times. The chain recombines TRBV7-2 with TRBJ1-1; D call uncertain. Trimming removed 7 bases from V and 5 bases from J, with 17 bases in between. The CDR3 is made up of 14 amino acids. CDR1 and CDR2 (germline): SGHTA, FQGNSA. Written as DNA, the CDR3 is TGTGCCAGCACCCTCCATAGTGGGCGAACTGAAGCTTTCTTT. Translated: CASTLHSGRTEAFF. The whole variable domain, filled in from reference TRBV7-2 and TRBJ1-1, reads GAGVSQSPSNKVTEKGKDVELRCDPISGHTALYWYRQSLGQGLEFLIYFQGNSAPDKSGLPSDRFSAERTGGSVSTLTIQRTQQEDSAVYLCASTLHSGRTEAFFGQGTRLTVV.

This chain uses TRBV7-3 with TRBJ2-3, with 15 bases that match TRBD2. Germline V gene data show CDR1 as SGHTA and CDR2 as FQGTGA. V shed 5 bases and J 5 bases; nucleotides not matched to a gene: 5. The CDR3 extends over 16 amino acids. CDR3 loop: CASSPGLAGGLDTQYF. The CDR3 bases are TGTGCCAGCAGCCCAGGACTAGCGGGAGGGTTAGATACGCAGTATTTT. Supplemented by reference TRBV7-3 and TRBJ2-3, the full variable domain reads GAGVSQTPSNKVTEKGKYVELRCDPISGHTALYWYRQSLGQGPEFLIYFQGTGAADDSGLPNDRFFAVRPEGSVSTLKIQRTERGDSAVYLCASSPGLAGGLDTQYFGPGTRLTVL.

This clone was counted many times. This chain connects TRBV7-9 to TRBJ2-1; D gene uncertain. Trimming cost V 3 bases and J 7 bases, with 13 bases left between them. The CDR3 runs to 14 residues. CDR1 and CDR2 (germline): SEHNR, FQNEAQ (reference sequence). CDR3 sequence (DNA): TGTGCCAGCAGCTTGACTGCGACTGGTAATGAGCAGTTCTTC. Translating it yields CASSLTATGNEQFF.

The chain has TRBV29-1 and TRBJ1-5, with 8 bases that match TRBD1. CDR3 length: 15 residues. Germline V CDR1 and CDR2: SQVTM, ANQGSEA. The junction had 11 bases not matched to a gene; V was cut back by 4 bases and J by 6 bases. The CDR3 DNA is TGCAGCGTTGGGCAGGGGACAGGACGTAGTCAGCCCCAGCATTTT. Amino acids: CSVGQGTGRSQPQHF.

The table lists this clone with a few counts. V and J are TRBV5-6 and TRBJ1-6; D not resolved. Looked up from germline, CDR1 is SGHDT and CDR2 is YYEEEE. The CDR3 has 16 amino acids. V shed 0 bases and J shed 8 bases, with 15 bases lying between them. CDR3 protein: CASSLGGPGGHSPLHF. The CDR3 nucleotides are TGTGCCAGCAGCTTGGGTGGCCCCGGAGGGCATTCACCCCTCCACTTT. Full variable domain (remainder filled in from reference TRBV5-6 and TRBJ1-6): DAGVTQSPTHLIKTRGQQVTLRCSPKSGHDTVSWYQQALGQGPQFIFQYYEEEERQRGNFPDRFSGHQFPNYSSELNVNALLLGDSALYLCASSLGGPGGHSPLHFGNGTRLTVT.

The chain employs TRBV10-3 and TRBJ2-3; 10 nucleotides align to TRBD2. The CDR3 has 15 amino acids. Germline V gene sequence: CDR1 ENHRY, CDR2 SYGVKD. Germline trimming cut 0 bases from V and 7 bases from J; bases unmatched to any gene: 4. The CDR3 bases are TGTGCCATCAGTGAGTCTGCTAGCGGGGGATATACGCAGTATTTT. Protein sequence: CAISESASGGYTQYF.

The chain carries TRBV7-9 and TRBJ1-1; D gene ambiguous. This CDR3 contains 12 residues. CDR1 SEHNR and CDR2 FQNEAQ come from the germline V gene (reference sequence). With 5 bases removed from V and 7 bases from J, the gap between germline ends came to 11 bases. The CDR3 reads CASSPDSFEAFF. CDR3 DNA: TGTGCCAGCAGCCCCGACTCCTTTGAAGCTTTCTTT.